This TCR beta chain was identified in a study of blood T cell repertoires in COVID-19. Study in general: Samples came from the United States, Italy and Spain, spanning acute and convalescent COVID-19. T cells, B-cell-depleted T cells, or PBMCs provided the cDNA or gDNA that served as material.

The V gene's germline CDR1 is SNHLY and CDR2 FYNNEI. The CDR3 sequence is 14 residues long. Under the authors' procedure: How many nucleated cells were present was estimated from reference gene primer amplification. Data came from immunoSEQ multiplex PCR; TCRdb stores just in-frame clones and leaves some out. The DNA was the basis for D and trimming; V, J and clone size are from that table. Of more than 95,000 clones in the sample, approximately 80% are singletons; the top ten hold less than 45%. Comments on this clone: Relative to the germline gene, one junction end is altered; a read error may explain this.

V gene TRBV2 combines with J gene TRBJ2-7; 8 bases map to TRBD1. The receptor's source is a man older than 75 with acute or convalescent COVID-19. The sequenced sample was peripheral blood. CDR3 DNA sequence: TGTGCCAGCAGGGAAGGACAGGGTACCTACGAGCAGTACTTC. Its translation is CASREGQGTYEQYF.